Only one count was recorded for the clone carrying this T cell receptor (beta chain). V gave up 1 base and J gave up 5 bases; unmatched junction bases: 5. CDR3 length: 15 amino acids. Germline V gene data show CDR1 as SGDLS and CDR2 as YYNGEE. These data originate in a study of blood T cell repertoires in COVID-19. Turning to the study itself: Sites in the United States, Italy and Spain provided acute and convalescent COVID-19 samples. T cells, B-cell-depleted T cells, or PBMCs supplied cDNA or gDNA.

Original processing notes: Researchers report that nucleated cell counts were estimated from reference gene primer amplification. Profiled with immunoSEQ multiplex PCR; TCRdb holds only in-frame clones, not every one. V, J and clone size are taken as reported in that table, and D and trimming were inferred from the DNA itself. The sample includes 150,000 or so clones, roughly 87% of them seen just once. The sequence derives from a woman between 45 and 65 years old with acute or convalescent COVID-19. The chain uses TRBV9 and TRBJ1-3; TRBD1 aligns across 8 bases. The sequenced material came from peripheral blood. The CDR3 loop reads CASSVQGAHRNTIYF. The CDR3 DNA sequence: TGTGCCAGCAGCGTACAGGGGGCTCATAGAAACACCATATATTTT.